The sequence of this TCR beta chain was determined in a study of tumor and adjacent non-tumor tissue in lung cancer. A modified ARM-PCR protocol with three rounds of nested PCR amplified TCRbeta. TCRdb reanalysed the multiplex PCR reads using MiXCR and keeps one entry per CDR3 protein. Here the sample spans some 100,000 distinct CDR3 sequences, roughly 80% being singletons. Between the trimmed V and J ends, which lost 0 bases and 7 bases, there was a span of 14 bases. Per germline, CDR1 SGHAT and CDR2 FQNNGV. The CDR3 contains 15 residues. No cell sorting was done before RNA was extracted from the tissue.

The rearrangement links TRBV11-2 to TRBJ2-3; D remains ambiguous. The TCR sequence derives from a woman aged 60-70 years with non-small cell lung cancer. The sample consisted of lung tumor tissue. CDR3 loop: CASSLEPPGGNTQYF. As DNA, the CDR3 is TGTGCCAGCAGCTTAGAGCCTCCAGGTGGGAATACGCAGTATTTT.